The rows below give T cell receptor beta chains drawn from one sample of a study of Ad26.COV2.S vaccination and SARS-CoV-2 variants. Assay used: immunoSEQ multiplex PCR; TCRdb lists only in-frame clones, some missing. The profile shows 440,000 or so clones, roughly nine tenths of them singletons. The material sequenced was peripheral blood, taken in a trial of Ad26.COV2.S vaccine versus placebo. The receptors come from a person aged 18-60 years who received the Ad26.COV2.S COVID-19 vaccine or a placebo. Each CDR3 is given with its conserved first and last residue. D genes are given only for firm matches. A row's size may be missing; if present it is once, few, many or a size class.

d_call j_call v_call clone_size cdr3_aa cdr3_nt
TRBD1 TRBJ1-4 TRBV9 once CASSPRSQGDEKLFF TGTGCCAGCAGCCCCCGGAGTCAGGGGGACGAAAAACTGTTTTTT
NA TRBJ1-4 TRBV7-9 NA CASSLVAAGNEKLFF TGTGCCAGCAGCTTAGTGGCGGCCGGTAATGAAAAACTGTTTTTT
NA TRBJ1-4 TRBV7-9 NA CASSYFYRADEKLFF TGTGCCAGCAGCTATTTCTACAGGGCGGATGAAAAACTGTTTTTT
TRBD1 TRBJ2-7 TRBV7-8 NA CASSPVGGQRTYYEQYF TGTGCCAGCAGCCCAGTAGGGGGACAGAGAACTTATTACGAGCAGTACTTC
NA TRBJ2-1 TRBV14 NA CASSQDVDEQFF TGTGCCAGCAGCCAAGATGTCGATGAGCAGTTCTTC
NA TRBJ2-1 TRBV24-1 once CATIKDSHNEQFF TGTGCCACCATCAAGGACAGCCACAATGAGCAGTTCTTC
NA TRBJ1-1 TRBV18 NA CASQGDMNTEAFF TGTGCCAGCCAGGGAGACATGAACACTGAAGCTTTCTTT
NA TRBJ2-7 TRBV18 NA CASSRGGDSTYEQYF TGTGCCAGCTCACGAGGAGGGGACAGCACCTACGAGCAGTACTTC
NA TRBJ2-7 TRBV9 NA CASSVATGSYEQYF TGTGCCAGCAGCGTGGCGACGGGCTCCTACGAGCAGTACTTC
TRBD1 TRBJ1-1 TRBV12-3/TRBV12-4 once CASSLRTGEAFF TGTGCCAGCAGTTTAAGGACAGGTGAAGCTTTCTTT
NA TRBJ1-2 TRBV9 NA CASSVGGSTNYGYTF TGTGCCAGCAGCGTAGGGGGGAGTACTAACTATGGCTACACCTTC
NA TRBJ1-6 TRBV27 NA CASSFEGRRNSPLHF TGTGCCAGCAGTTTTGAGGGACGGCGAAATTCACCCCTCCACTTT
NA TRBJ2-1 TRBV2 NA CASRPPPSQRQSSYNEQFF TGTGCCAGCAGACCACCACCCTCGCAAAGACAGAGCTCCTACAATGAGCAGTTCTTC
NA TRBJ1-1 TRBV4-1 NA CASSQEANTEAFF TGCGCCAGCAGCCAAGAAGCCAACACTGAAGCTTTCTTT
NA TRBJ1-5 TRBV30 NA CAWSVGNNQPQHF TGTGCCTGGAGTGTAGGAAATAATCAGCCCCAGCATTTT
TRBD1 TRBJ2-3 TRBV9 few CASSPRTGSGTDTQYF TGTGCCAGCAGCCCGAGGACAGGGTCGGGCACAGATACGCAGTATTTT
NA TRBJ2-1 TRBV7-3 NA CASSTNRENEQFF TGTGCCAGCAGCACCAACAGGGAAAATGAGCAGTTCTTC
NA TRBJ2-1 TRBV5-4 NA CASSLLGGSYNEQFF TGTGCCAGCAGCTTGTTAGGGGGGTCCTACAATGAGCAGTTCTTC
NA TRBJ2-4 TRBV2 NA CASSGRSAKNIQYF TGTGCCAGCAGTGGGAGGAGTGCCAAAAACATTCAGTACTTC
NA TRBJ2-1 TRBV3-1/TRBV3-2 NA CASSQEVGRGTNEQFF TGTGCCAGCAGCCAAGAAGTCGGGCGGGGCACGAATGAGCAGTTCTTC
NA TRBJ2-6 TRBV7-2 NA CATKVGESSGANVLTF TGTGCGACAAAAGTAGGGGAATCCTCTGGGGCCAACGTCCTGACTTTC
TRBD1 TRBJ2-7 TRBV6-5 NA CASSYSSSGTVGEQYF TGTGCCAGCAGTTACTCCAGCTCCGGGACAGTAGGCGAGCAGTACTTC
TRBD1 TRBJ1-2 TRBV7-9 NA CASSTRDSLIYGYTF TGTGCCAGCAGCACCCGGGACAGCCTTATCTATGGCTACACCTTC
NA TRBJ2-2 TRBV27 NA CASSSGRNTGELFF TGTGCCAGCAGTTCTGGGCGGAACACCGGGGAGCTGTTTTTT
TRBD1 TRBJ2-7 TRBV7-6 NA CASSRDRDGEQYF TGTGCCAGCAGCCGAGACAGGGACGGCGAGCAGTACTTC
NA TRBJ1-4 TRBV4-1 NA CASSQVWTNEKLFF TGCGCCAGCAGCCAAGTATGGACTAATGAAAAACTGTTTTTT
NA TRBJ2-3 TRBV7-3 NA CASSLRQRTSTDTQYF TGTGCCAGCAGCTTAAGGCAGAGGACTAGCACAGATACGCAGTATTTT
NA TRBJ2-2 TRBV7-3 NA CASSQGRSNTGELFF TGTGCCAGCTCGCAGGGAAGGTCGAACACCGGGGAGCTGTTTTTT
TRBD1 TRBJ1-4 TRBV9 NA CASSVVGQGNEKLFF TGTGCCAGCAGCGTAGTCGGACAGGGGAATGAAAAACTGTTTTTT
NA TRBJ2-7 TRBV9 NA CASSVGFASYEQYF TGTGCCAGCAGCGTGGGGTTTGCGTCCTACGAGCAGTACTTC
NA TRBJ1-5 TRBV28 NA CASALTVSRPQHF TGTGCCAGCGCCTTGACCGTAAGTCGGCCCCAGCATTTT
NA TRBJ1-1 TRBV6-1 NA CASKLGILGHTEAFF TGTGCCAGCAAACTGGGCATTCTGGGTCACACTGAAGCTTTCTTT
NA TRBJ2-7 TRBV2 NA CASSGEYEQYF TGTGCCAGCAGTGGGGAGTACGAGCAGTACTTC
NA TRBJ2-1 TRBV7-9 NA CASSSLSPYNEQFF TGTGCCAGCAGCTCCTTGAGCCCCTACAATGAGCAGTTCTTC
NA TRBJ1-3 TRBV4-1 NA CASSQVDGGNTIYF TGCGCCAGCAGCCAAGTGGACGGTGGAAACACCATATATTTT
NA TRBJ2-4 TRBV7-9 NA CASSPRGGMNIQYF TGTGCCAGCAGCCCCCGGGGCGGGATGAACATTCAGTACTTC
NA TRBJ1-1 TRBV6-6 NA CASSYSGYEAFF TGTGCCAGCAGTTACTCGGGTTATGAAGCTTTCTTT
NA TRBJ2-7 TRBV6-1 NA CASSEARGGLRFEQYF TGTGCCAGCAGTGAAGCACGCGGGGGCTTGCGGTTTGAGCAGTACTTC
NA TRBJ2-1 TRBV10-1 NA CASSESSGGSSYNEQFF TGCGCCAGCAGTGAGTCGAGCGGAGGGAGCTCCTACAATGAGCAGTTCTTC
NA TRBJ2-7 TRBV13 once CASSTRLGGEQYF TGTGCCAGCAGCACCCGCCTAGGAGGGGAGCAGTACTTC
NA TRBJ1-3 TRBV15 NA CATSRAKTGGNTIYF TGTGCCACCAGCAGAGCGAAGACAGGCGGGAACACCATATATTTT
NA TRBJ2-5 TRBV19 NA CASSISRPAQETQYF TGTGCCAGTAGTATCTCCAGGCCTGCCCAAGAGACCCAGTACTTC
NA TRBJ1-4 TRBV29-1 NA CSVRTGSNEKLFF TGCAGCGTGAGGACGGGGAGTAATGAAAAACTGTTTTTT
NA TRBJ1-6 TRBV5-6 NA CASSSRARSSPLHF TGTGCCAGCAGCTCGCGGGCTCGGAGTTCACCCCTCCACTTT
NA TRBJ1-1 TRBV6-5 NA CASSTLQGRRAEAFF TGTGCCAGCAGTACCTTACAGGGAAGGCGCGCTGAAGCTTTCTTT
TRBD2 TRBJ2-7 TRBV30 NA CAWGVLTSGTYEQYF TGTGCCTGGGGGGTATTGACTAGCGGGACCTACGAGCAGTACTTC
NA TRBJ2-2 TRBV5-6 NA CASSLAGLGLGELFF TGTGCCAGCAGCTTGGCAGGCTTGGGTCTTGGGGAGCTGTTTTTT
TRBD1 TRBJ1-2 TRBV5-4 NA CASAEGQGAQYGYTF TGTGCCAGCGCTGAGGGACAGGGGGCGCAGTATGGCTACACCTTC
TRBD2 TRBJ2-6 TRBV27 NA CASSGGGPSGANVLTF TGTGCCAGCAGTGGGGGGGGACCCTCTGGGGCCAACGTCCTGACTTTC
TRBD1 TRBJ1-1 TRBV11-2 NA CASSVTGAVGTEAFF TGTGCCAGCAGCGTCACAGGGGCGGTGGGCACTGAAGCTTTCTTT
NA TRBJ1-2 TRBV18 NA CASSKGGDVYGYTF TGTGCCAGCTCCAAGGGAGGTGATGTCTATGGCTACACCTTC
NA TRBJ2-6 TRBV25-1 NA CASSEYRYQGSGANVLTF TGTGCCAGCAGTGAATATAGGTATCAGGGGTCTGGGGCCAACGTCCTGACTTTC